This T cell receptor (beta chain) was observed in a study of human T cells and chemical hapten exposure. Overall study: Patch tests delivered 0.01% DPC to the upper back and were evaluated at 6 days.

Stated time point: patch test 2, 6 weeks after DPC sensitization. The treatment: therapeutic diphenylcyclopropenone sensitization with weekly scalp DPC. The CDR3 totals 14 residues. Germline CDR1 and CDR2: SEHNR and FQNEAQ (reference sequence). V was pared by 5 bases and J by 2 bases, with 4 bases of the junction left unmatched. A note on this clonotype: Its antigen remains unknown.

Study-wide points: As patch test score rose, PT1 expanded TCR counts tended to rise as well. It was expanded TCRs that formed significantly more large CDR3 similarity clusters than controls did.

Library preparation tagged each individual cDNA molecule with a unique molecular identifier. TCRdb reprocessed the RACE reads with MiXCR, giving one entry per CDR3 protein. The sample lists roughly 94,000 distinct CDR3 sequences; 9.3% were seen once. The source is a woman between 40 and 55 years old with alopecia areata. Some clones in this sample may be carry-over from other donors' samples. V is TRBV7-9 and J is TRBJ2-3, with 7 bases matching TRBD2. The material sequenced was whole blood, taken in connection with sensitization to the hapten diphenylcyclopropenone (DPC). The CDR3: CASSGRGATDTQYF. CDR3 in DNA: TGTGCCAGCAGCGGGAGGGGTGCCACAGATACGCAGTATTTT.